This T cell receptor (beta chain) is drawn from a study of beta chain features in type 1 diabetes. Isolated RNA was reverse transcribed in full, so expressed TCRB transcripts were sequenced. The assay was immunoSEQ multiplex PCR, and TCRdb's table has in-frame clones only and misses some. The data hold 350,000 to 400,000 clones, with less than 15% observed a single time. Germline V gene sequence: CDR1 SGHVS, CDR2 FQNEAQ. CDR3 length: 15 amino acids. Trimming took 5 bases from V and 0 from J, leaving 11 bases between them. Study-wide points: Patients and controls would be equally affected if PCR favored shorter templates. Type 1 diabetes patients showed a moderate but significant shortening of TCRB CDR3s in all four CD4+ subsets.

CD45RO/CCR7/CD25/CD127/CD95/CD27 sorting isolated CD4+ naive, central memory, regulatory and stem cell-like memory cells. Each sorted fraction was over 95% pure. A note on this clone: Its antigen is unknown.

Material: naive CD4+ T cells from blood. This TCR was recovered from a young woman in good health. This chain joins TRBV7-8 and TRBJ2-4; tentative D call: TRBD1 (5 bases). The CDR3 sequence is CASSQTAIAKNIQYF. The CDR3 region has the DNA TGTGCCAGCAGCCAGACAGCTATAGCCAAAAACATTCAGTACTTC.